Described below is a single TCR beta chain sequence and its context. Its antigen remains unknown. This entry comes from a study of T cell responses to AZD1222 COVID-19 vaccine. General study findings and limits: Donors in the cohort were predominantly white British and more often female, and clonal diversity was possibly underestimated.

The protocol was immunoSEQ multiplex PCR, while the TCRdb copy is restricted to in-frame clones and leaves out a portion. Of 130,000 to 150,000 clones listed, about 86% are singletons. CDR3 length equals 12 residues. CDR1 and CDR2 (germline): MNHEY, SVGAGI. The ends were cut back, 7 bases at V and 4 bases at J, with 10 bases in the middle. The TCR sequence derives from an adult who received the AZD1222 COVID-19 vaccine. The J gene is TRBJ1-2, the V gene TRBV6-5; D is undetermined. The sample was peripheral blood, taken 28 days after the second AZD1222 dose. CDR3: CASTDGGYGYTF. The CDR3 nucleotides are TGTGCCAGCACCGACGGAGGCTATGGCTACACCTTC.